The clone carrying this TCR beta chain was detected once. The antigen is not known. This entry is derived from a study of TIL therapy for anti-PD-1-resistant metastatic lung cancer. Study summary: Median patient age was nearly 55, ranging about 35-80 years. Study-level points and caveats: The cohort had more treatment-naive, never-smoker and oncogene-addicted patients than typical. The baseline peripheral repertoire was partially replaced by infused TIL clonotypes that later decayed.

Sequencing used immunoSEQ v3. This table comes from immunoSEQ multiplex PCR, and its TCRdb copy is limited to in-frame clones, with some not included. The top ten clones hold 7.4% of a sample with over 15,000 clones, about 80% of them seen once. Time point denoted: pre-treatment sample, taken before nivolumab and TIL therapy. CDR3 length: 16 residues. Germline values: CDR1 SGHRS, CDR2 YFSETQ. The ends were cut back, 4 bases at V and 4 bases at J, with 18 bases in the middle. The V gene is TRBV5-1, the J gene TRBJ2-1; maybe TRBD1 (5 bases). This sample comprised blood, obtained at baseline. The TCR comes from a person aged 25-80 years with non-small cell lung cancer. The CDR3 DNA follows: TGCGCCAGCAGCATTGGCCAGGGTTCCCCTTACAATGAGCAGTTCTTC. Residues: CASSIGQGSPYNEQFF. The variable domain in full, with the rest retrieved from reference TRBV5-1 and TRBJ2-1, is KAGVTQTPRYLIKTRGQQVTLSCSPISGHRSVSWYQQTPGQGLQFLFEYFSETQRNKGNFPGRFSGRQFSNSRSEMNVSTLELGDSALYLCASSIGQGSPYNEQFFGPGTRLTVL.